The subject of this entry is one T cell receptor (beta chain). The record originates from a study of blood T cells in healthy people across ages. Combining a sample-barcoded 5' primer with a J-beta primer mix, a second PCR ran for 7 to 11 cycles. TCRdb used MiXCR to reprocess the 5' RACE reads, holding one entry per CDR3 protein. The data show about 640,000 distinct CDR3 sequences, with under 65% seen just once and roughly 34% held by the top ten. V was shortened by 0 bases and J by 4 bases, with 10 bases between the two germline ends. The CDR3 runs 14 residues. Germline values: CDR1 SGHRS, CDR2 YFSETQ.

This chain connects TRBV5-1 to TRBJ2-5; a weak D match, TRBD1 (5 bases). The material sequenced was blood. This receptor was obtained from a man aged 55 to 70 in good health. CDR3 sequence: CASSLEAGIETQYF. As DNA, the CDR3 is TGCGCCAGCAGCTTGGAGGCAGGGATAGAGACCCAGTACTTC.